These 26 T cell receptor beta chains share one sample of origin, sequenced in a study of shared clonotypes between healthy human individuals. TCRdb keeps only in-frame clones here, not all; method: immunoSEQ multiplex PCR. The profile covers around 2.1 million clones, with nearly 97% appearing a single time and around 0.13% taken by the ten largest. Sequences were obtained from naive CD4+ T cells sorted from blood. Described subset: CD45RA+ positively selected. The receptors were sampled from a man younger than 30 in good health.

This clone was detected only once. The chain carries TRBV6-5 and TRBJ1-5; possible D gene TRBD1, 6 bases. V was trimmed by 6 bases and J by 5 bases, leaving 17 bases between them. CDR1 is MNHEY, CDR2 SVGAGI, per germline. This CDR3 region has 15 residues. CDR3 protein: CASSPGGQTYQPQHF. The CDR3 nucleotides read TGTGCCAGCAGCCCCGGGGGGCAGACATATCAGCCCCAGCATTTT.

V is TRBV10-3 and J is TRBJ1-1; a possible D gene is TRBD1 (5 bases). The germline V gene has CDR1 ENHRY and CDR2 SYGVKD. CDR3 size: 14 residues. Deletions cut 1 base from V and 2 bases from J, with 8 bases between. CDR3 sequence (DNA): TGTGCCATCAGTGAGTGGGACGGTAACACTGAAGCTTTCTTT. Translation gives CAISEWDGNTEAFF.

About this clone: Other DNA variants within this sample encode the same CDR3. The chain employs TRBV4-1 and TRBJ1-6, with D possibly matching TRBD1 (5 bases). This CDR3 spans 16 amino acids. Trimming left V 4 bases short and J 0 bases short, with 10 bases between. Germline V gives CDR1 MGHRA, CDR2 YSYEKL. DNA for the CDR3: TGCGCCAGCAGCCCGGGGGGAAGCTCCTATAATTCACCCCTCCACTTT. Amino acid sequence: CASSPGGSSYNSPLHF.

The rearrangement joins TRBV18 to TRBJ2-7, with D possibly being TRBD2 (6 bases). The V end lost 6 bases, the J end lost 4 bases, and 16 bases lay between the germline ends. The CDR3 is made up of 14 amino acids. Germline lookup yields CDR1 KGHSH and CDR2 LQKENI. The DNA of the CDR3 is TGTGCCAGCTCCCCGACTAGTTTATCGTACGAGCAGTACTTC. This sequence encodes CASSPTSLSYEQYF.

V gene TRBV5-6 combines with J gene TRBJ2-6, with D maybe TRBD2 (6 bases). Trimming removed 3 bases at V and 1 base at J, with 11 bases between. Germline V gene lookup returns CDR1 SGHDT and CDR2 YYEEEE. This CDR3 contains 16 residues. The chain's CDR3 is CASSWTGLSGANVLTF. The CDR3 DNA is TGTGCCAGCAGCTGGACGGGACTTTCTGGGGCCAACGTCCTGACTTTC.

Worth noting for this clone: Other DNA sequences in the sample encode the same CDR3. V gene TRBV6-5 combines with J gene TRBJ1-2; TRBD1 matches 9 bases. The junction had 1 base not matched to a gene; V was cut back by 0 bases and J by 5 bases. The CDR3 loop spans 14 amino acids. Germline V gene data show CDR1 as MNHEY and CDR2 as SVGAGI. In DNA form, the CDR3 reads TGTGCCAGCAGTTACTCGACAGGGGGATATGGCTACACCTTC. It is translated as CASSYSTGGYGYTF.

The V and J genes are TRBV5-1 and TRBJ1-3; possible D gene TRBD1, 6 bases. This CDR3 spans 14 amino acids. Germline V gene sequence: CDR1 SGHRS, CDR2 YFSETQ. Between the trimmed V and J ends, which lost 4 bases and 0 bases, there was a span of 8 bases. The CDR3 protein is CASSNRDSGNTIYF. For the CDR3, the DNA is TGCGCCAGCAGCAACAGGGACTCTGGAAACACCATATATTTT.

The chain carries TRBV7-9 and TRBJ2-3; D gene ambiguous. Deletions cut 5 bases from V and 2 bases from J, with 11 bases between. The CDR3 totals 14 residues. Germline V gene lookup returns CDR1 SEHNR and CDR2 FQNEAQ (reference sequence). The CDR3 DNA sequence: TGTGCCAGCAGCCGGCCAAGCAACACAGATACGCAGTATTTT. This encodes CASSRPSNTDTQYF.

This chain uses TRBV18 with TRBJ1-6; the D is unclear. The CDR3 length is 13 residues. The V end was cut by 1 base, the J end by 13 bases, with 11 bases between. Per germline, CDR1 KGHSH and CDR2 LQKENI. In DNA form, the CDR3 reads TGTGCCAGCTCACCACAGGGTCGAGCGCCCCTCCACTTT. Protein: CASSPQGRAPLHF.

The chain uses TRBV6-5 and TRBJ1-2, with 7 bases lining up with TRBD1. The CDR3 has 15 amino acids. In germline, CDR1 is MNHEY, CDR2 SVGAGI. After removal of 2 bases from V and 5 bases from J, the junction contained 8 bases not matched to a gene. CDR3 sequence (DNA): TGTGCCAGCAGTTACGCCGGGACAGTTTTTTATGGCTACACCTTC. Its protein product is CASSYAGTVFYGYTF.

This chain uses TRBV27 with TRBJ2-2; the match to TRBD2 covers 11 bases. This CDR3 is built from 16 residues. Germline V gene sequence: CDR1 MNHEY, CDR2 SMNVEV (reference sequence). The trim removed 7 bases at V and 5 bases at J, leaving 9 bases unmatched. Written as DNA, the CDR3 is TGTGCCAGCACCCTTGGGCTAGCGGGAGGAACCGGGGAGCTGTTTTTT. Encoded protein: CASTLGLAGGTGELFF.

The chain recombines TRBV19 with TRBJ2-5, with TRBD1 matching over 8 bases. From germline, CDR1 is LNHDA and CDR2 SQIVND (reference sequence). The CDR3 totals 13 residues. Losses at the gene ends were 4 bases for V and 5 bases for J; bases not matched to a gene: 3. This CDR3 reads CASSRNRGETQYF. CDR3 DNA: TGTGCCAGTAGTAGAAACAGGGGGGAGACCCAGTACTTC. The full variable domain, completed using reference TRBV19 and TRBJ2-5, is DGGITQSPKYLFRKEGQNVTLSCEQNLNHDAMYWYRQDPGQGLRLIYYSQIVNDFQKGDIAEGYSVSREKKESFPLTVTSAQKNPTAFYLCASSRNRGETQYFGPGTRLLVL.

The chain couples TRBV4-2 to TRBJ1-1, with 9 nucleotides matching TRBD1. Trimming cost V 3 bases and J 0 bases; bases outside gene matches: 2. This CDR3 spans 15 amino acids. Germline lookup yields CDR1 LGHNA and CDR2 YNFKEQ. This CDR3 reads CASSQRQGVNTEAFF. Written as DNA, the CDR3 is TGTGCCAGCAGCCAGAGACAGGGGGTGAACACTGAAGCTTTCTTT.

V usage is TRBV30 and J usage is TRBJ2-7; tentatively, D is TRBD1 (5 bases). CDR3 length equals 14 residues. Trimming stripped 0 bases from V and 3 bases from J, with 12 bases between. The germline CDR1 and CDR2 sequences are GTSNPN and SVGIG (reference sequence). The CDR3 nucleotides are TGTGCCTGGAGTGTTATGGCAGGGCTCTACGAGCAGTACTTC. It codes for CAWSVMAGLYEQYF.

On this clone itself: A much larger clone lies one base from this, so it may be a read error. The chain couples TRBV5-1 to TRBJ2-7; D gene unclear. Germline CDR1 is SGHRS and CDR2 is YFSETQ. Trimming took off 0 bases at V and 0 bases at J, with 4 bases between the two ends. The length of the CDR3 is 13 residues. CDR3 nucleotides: TGCGCCAGCAGCTTGGACACCTCCTACGAGCAGTACTTC. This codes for CASSLDTSYEQYF.

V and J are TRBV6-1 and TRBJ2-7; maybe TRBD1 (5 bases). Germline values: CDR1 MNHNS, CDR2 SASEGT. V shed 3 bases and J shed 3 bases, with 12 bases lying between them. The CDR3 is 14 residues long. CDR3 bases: TGTGCCAGCAGTGAGGGGCCTCCGAGCTACGAGCAGTACTTC. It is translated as CASSEGPPSYEQYF.

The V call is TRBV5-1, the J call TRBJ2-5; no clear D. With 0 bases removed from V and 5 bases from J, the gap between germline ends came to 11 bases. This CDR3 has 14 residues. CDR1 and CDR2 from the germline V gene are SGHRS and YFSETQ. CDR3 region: CASSLEGWVETQYF. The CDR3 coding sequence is TGCGCCAGCAGCTTGGAAGGTTGGGTGGAGACCCAGTACTTC.

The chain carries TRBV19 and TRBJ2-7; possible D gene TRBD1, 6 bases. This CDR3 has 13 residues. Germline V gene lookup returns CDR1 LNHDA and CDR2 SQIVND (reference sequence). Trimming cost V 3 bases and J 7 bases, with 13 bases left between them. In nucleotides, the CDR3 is TGTGCCAGTAGTATCCTCTCAGACAGGGAGCAGTACTTC. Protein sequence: CASSILSDREQYF.

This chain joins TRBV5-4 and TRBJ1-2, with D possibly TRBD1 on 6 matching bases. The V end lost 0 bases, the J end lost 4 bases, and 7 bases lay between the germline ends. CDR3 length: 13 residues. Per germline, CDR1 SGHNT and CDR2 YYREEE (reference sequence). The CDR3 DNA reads TGTGCCAGCAGCTTGGAACAGGGCTATGGCTACACCTTC. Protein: CASSLEQGYGYTF. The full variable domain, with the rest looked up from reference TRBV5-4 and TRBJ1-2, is ETGVTQSPTHLIKTRGQQVTLRCSSQSGHNTVSWYQQALGQGPQFIFQYYREEENGRGNFPPRFSGLQFPNYSSELNVNALELDDSALYLCASSLEQGYGYTFGSGTRLTVV.

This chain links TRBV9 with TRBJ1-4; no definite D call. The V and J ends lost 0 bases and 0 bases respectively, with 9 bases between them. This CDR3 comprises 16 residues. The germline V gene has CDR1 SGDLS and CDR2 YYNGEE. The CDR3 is CASSVAPKTTNEKLFF. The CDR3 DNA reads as TGTGCCAGCAGCGTAGCTCCGAAGACAACTAATGAAAAACTGTTTTTT. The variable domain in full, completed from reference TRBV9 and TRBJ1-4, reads DSGVTQTPKHLITATGQRVTLRCSPRSGDLSVYWYQQSLDQGLQFLIQYYNGEERAKGNILERFSAQQFPDLHSELNLSSLELGDSALYFCASSVAPKTTNEKLFFGSGTQLSVL.

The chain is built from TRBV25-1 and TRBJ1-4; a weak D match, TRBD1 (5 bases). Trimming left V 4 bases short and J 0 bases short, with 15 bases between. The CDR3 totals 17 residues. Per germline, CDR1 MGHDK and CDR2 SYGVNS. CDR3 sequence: CASSGRVGAATNEKLFF. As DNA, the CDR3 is TGTGCCAGCAGTGGGAGGGTAGGGGCGGCAACTAATGAAAAACTGTTTTTT.

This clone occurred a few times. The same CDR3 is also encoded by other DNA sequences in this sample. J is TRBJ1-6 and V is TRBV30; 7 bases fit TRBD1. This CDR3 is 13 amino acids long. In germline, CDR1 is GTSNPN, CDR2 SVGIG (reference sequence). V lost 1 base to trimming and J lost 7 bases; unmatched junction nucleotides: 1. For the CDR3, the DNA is TGTGCCTGGAGTGAACAGGGGAATTCACCCCTCCACTTT. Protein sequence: CAWSEQGNSPLHF.

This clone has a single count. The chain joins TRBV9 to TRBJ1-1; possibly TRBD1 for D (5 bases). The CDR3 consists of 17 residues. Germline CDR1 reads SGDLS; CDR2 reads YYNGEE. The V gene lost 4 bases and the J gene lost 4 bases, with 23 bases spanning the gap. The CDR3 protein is CASSPRIEGPLGTEAFF. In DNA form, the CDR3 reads TGTGCCAGCAGCCCCCGAATTGAGGGGCCGTTGGGCACTGAAGCTTTCTTT.

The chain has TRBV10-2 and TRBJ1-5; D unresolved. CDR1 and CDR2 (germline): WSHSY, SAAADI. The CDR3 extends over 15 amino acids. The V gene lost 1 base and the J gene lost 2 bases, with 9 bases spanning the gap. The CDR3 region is CASSEWGSRNQPQHF. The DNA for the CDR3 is TGCGCCAGCAGTGAGTGGGGTTCCCGCAATCAGCCCCAGCATTTT.

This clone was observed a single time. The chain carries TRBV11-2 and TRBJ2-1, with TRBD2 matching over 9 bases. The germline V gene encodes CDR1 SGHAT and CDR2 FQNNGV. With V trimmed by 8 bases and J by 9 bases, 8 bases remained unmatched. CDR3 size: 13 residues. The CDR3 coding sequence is TGTGCCAGCTGCAGGGCGGGAGGGGTTGAGCAGTTCTTC. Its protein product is CASCRAGGVEQFF. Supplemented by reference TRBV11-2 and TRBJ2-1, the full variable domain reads EAGVAQSPRYKIIEKRQSVAFWCNPISGHATLYWYQQILGQGPKLLIQFQNNGVVDDSQLPKDRFSAERLKGVDSTLKIQPAKLEDSAVYLCASCRAGGVEQFFGPGTRLTVL.

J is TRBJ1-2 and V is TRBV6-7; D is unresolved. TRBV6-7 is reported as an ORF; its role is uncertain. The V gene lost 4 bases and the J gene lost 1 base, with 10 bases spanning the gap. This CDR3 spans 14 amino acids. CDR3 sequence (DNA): TGTGCCAGCAGTTCCTTGACGGGTAACTATGGCTACACCTTC. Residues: CASSSLTGNYGYTF.